The 18 T cell receptor beta chains given below trace back to one sample, sequenced in a study of blood T cell repertoires in COVID-19. TCRdb's copy holds only in-frame clones and misses some; the assay was immunoSEQ multiplex PCR. Of about 26,000 clones listed, over 70% are singletons. Sequencing used peripheral blood. The receptors derive from a man aged 45-65 years with active or convalescent COVID-19.

The chain uses TRBV7-3 and TRBJ2-6; D is unclear. V lost 1 base, J lost 6 bases, and 4 bases lay in between. CDR1 SGHTA and CDR2 FQGTGA come from the germline V gene. This CDR3 spans 13 amino acids. This CDR3 reads CASSLNTANVLTF. The CDR3 nucleotides are TGTGCCAGCAGCTTAAACACGGCCAACGTCCTGACTTTC.

The chain combines TRBV7-9 with TRBJ1-5; TRBD1 matches at 7 bases. Germline V gene lookup returns CDR1 SEHNR and CDR2 FQNEAQ (reference sequence). The CDR3 length is 16 residues. The J segment lost 6 bases and the V segment lost 4 bases, leaving 12 bases of the junction unmatched. Here the CDR3 DNA reads TGTGCCAGCAGCTCGGCAGGGGGTGTTCTCTTTCAGCCCCAGCATTTT. Translating gives CASSSAGGVLFQPQHF.

The rearrangement uses TRBV28 and TRBJ1-2, with TRBD1 matching over 8 bases. Germline trimming cut 2 bases from V and 5 bases from J; bases unmatched to any gene: 19. CDR3 size: 19 residues. CDR1 is MDHEN and CDR2 is SYDVKM in the germline V gene. The chain's CDR3 is CASSLRSGTGPNSKYGYTF. The CDR3 nucleotides read TGTGCCAGCAGTTTAAGATCCGGGACAGGTCCTAATTCGAAGTATGGCTACACCTTC.

The genes are TRBV5-4 and TRBJ2-2; a possible D gene is TRBD2 (5 bases). This CDR3 contains 16 residues. Germline V gives CDR1 SGHNT, CDR2 YYREEE (reference sequence). The ends were cut back, 3 bases at V and 4 bases at J, with 16 bases in the middle. CDR3 residues: CASSSGPSEGTGELFF. DNA of the CDR3: TGTGCCAGCAGCTCGGGCCCTTCCGAGGGCACCGGGGAGCTGTTTTTT.

The chain couples TRBV21-1 to TRBJ1-1. TRBV21-1 constitutes a pseudogene. CDR3 length: 14 residues. CDR3 sequence (DNA): TGTGCCAGCAGCAAAACTTCGAAGGAGTTTGAAGCTTTCTTT. Amino acids: CASSKTSKEFEAFF.

This chain links TRBV7-9 with TRBJ1-2; D gene ambiguous. The CDR3 is made up of 16 amino acids. The V end lost 2 bases, the J end lost 10 bases, and 23 bases lay between the germline ends. Germline lookup yields CDR1 SEHNR and CDR2 FQNEAQ (reference sequence). CDR3 bases: TGTGCCAGCAGCTTAAGCTTTCACCCAGCCGGGGAAATCTACACCTTC. Translation gives CASSLSFHPAGEIYTF.

This clone came up once. The chain has TRBV5-4 and TRBJ1-2; 7 bases align to TRBD1. CDR1 and CDR2 (germline): SGHNT, YYREEE (reference sequence). CDR3 length: 14 amino acids. V lost 2 bases, J lost 7 bases, and 8 bases stayed unmatched. CDR3 sequence reads: CASSFQGGERGYTF. CDR3 bases: TGTGCCAGCAGCTTTCAAGGGGGCGAGCGTGGCTACACCTTC.

CDR3 residues: CASSLTSGSSYNEQFF. The CDR3 DNA reads as TGTGCCAGCAGCTTAACTAGCGGGAGCTCCTACAATGAGCAGTTCTTC. The chain has TRBV11-3 and TRBJ2-1; 11 bases match TRBD2. The CDR3 has 16 amino acids. Germline CDR1 is SGHNT and CDR2 is YENEEA. Trimming at V came to 2 bases and at J to 0 bases, leaving 0 bases not matched to a gene.

The chain carries TRBV6-2 or TRBV6-3 and TRBJ2-2, with 8 positions matching TRBD1. The germline gives CDR1 MNHEY, CDR2 SVGEGT. V gave up 2 bases and J gave up 9 bases; unmatched junction bases: 5. This CDR3 contains 14 residues. This CDR3 reads CASSYGQGAWELFF. In DNA, the CDR3 is TGTGCCAGCAGTTACGGTCAGGGGGCATGGGAGCTGTTTTTT.

This clone has only one observation. This rearrangement joins TRBV5-6 to TRBJ1-6, with 7 positions matching TRBD1. CDR3 size: 17 residues. The junction had 9 bases not matched to a gene; V was cut back by 2 bases and J by 4 bases. Germline loops: CDR1 SGHDT, CDR2 YYEEEE. CDR3 DNA sequence: TGTGCCAGCAGCTTCAGCCCGGGACAGTCTTATAATTCACCCCTCCACTTT. Amino acid sequence: CASSFSPGQSYNSPLHF.

This chain connects TRBV4-2 to TRBJ2-5, with 9 positions matching TRBD1. The junction had 11 bases not matched to a gene; V was cut back by 1 base and J by 5 bases. This CDR3 is built from 17 residues. Germline V gives CDR1 LGHNA, CDR2 YNFKEQ. The CDR3 nucleotides are TGTGCCAGCAGCCAAGGTTTGGGGGACAGGGCGAAGGAGACCCAGTACTTC. Translating it yields CASSQGLGDRAKETQYF.

The chain uses TRBV7-2 and TRBJ1-2; D remains ambiguous. Germline CDR1 is SGHTA and CDR2 is FQGNSA. This CDR3 is built from 13 residues. V was clipped by 2 bases and J by 8 bases, with 12 bases between them. DNA for the CDR3: TGTGCCAGCAGCTTACCAAACAGCAAGGGCTACACCTTC. Translation: CASSLPNSKGYTF.

This clone turned up a few times. The rearrangement links TRBV18 to TRBJ2-3, with unresolved D. Germline V gene data show CDR1 as KGHSH and CDR2 as LQKENI. With 6 bases removed from V and 2 bases from J, the gap between germline ends came to 9 bases. The CDR3 is made up of 13 amino acids. The CDR3 DNA follows: TGTGCCAGCTCCCCTACGTCCACAGATACGCAGTATTTT. Protein: CASSPTSTDTQYF.

This rearrangement joins TRBV7-3 to TRBJ1-2; D is perhaps TRBD1 (6 bases). The CDR3 loop spans 15 amino acids. Germline V lookup: CDR1 SGHTA, CDR2 FQGTGA. V was trimmed by 0 bases and J by 1 base, leaving 9 bases between them. The CDR3 region has the DNA TGTGCCAGCAGCTTAACGGGGGACAATAACTATGGCTACACCTTC. Its protein is CASSLTGDNNYGYTF. Full variable domain (remainder filled in from reference TRBV7-3 and TRBJ1-2): GAGVSQTPSNKVTEKGKYVELRCDPISGHTALYWYRQSLGQGPEFLIYFQGTGAADDSGLPNDRFFAVRPEGSVSTLKIQRTERGDSAVYLCASSLTGDNNYGYTFGSGTRLTVV.

This clone was seen a few times. This chain uses TRBV9 with TRBJ1-5; 9 positions match TRBD1. Germline trimming cut 3 bases from V and 4 bases from J; bases unmatched to any gene: 5. This CDR3 has 15 residues. Germline values: CDR1 SGDLS, CDR2 YYNGEE. The CDR3 sequence: CASSATGGINQPQHF. The CDR3 bases are TGTGCCAGCAGCGCGACAGGGGGGATTAATCAGCCCCAGCATTTT.

This clone was seen a handful of times. V usage is TRBV18 and J usage is TRBJ1-1; 8 bases fit TRBD1. Per the germline V gene, CDR1 is KGHSH and CDR2 is LQKENI. CDR3 length: 17 residues. The V and J ends lost 6 bases and 7 bases, in that order; junction bases with no gene match: 19. CDR3 nucleotide sequence: TGTGCCAGCTCCCAGACTAACCAGGACAGGGAGAGGGGTGAAGCTTTCTTT. Encoded protein: CASSQTNQDRERGEAFF.

This chain joins TRBV6-5 and TRBJ2-3; the D gene is possibly TRBD1 (6 bases). CDR3 length: 15 residues. Germline CDR1 MNHEY, CDR2 SVGAGI. V lost 8 bases and J 4 bases, leaving 19 bases between the germline ends. The CDR3 reads CASERGQGLPDTQYF. In DNA, the CDR3 is TGTGCCAGCGAGAGGGGTCAGGGGCTTCCAGATACGCAGTATTTT.

J is TRBJ2-1 and V is TRBV4-1; D perhaps matches TRBD2 (5 bases). V dropped 0 bases and J dropped 7 bases, with 22 bases sitting between them. Germline V gives CDR1 MGHRA, CDR2 YSYEKL. CDR3 length: 18 residues. Written as DNA, the CDR3 is TGCGCCAGCAGCCAAGAATTGGCCTCGCTAGCAGAGAGGAATGAGCAGTTCTTC. Residues: CASSQELASLAERNEQFF.